This T cell receptor beta chain originates from a study of beta chain features in type 1 diabetes. Each of the sorted populations had a purity greater than 98%. The sequenced template was cDNA made from the entire isolated RNA. Data came from immunoSEQ multiplex PCR; TCRdb stores just in-frame clones and leaves some out. The table records under 250,000 clones, about 11% of them present only once. This clone has a count of ten or more. Its antigen is not known. V lost 6 bases and J 6 bases, leaving 19 bases between the germline ends. Germline assignment: CDR1 SEHNR and CDR2 FQNEAQ (reference sequence). This CDR3 comprises 15 residues. Study-wide findings and caveats: Moderate yet significant TCRB CDR3 shortening was seen in Type 1 diabetes patients in all four CD4+ subsets.

The receptor comes from a man between 18 and 35 years old in good health. Sequenced: central memory CD4+ T cells from blood. The chain is built from TRBV7-9 and TRBJ2-3; D is unclear. The chain's CDR3 is CASSLTAAASDTQYF. The CDR3 DNA reads TGTGCCAGCAGTCTGACTGCGGCAGCCTCCGATACGCAGTATTTT.